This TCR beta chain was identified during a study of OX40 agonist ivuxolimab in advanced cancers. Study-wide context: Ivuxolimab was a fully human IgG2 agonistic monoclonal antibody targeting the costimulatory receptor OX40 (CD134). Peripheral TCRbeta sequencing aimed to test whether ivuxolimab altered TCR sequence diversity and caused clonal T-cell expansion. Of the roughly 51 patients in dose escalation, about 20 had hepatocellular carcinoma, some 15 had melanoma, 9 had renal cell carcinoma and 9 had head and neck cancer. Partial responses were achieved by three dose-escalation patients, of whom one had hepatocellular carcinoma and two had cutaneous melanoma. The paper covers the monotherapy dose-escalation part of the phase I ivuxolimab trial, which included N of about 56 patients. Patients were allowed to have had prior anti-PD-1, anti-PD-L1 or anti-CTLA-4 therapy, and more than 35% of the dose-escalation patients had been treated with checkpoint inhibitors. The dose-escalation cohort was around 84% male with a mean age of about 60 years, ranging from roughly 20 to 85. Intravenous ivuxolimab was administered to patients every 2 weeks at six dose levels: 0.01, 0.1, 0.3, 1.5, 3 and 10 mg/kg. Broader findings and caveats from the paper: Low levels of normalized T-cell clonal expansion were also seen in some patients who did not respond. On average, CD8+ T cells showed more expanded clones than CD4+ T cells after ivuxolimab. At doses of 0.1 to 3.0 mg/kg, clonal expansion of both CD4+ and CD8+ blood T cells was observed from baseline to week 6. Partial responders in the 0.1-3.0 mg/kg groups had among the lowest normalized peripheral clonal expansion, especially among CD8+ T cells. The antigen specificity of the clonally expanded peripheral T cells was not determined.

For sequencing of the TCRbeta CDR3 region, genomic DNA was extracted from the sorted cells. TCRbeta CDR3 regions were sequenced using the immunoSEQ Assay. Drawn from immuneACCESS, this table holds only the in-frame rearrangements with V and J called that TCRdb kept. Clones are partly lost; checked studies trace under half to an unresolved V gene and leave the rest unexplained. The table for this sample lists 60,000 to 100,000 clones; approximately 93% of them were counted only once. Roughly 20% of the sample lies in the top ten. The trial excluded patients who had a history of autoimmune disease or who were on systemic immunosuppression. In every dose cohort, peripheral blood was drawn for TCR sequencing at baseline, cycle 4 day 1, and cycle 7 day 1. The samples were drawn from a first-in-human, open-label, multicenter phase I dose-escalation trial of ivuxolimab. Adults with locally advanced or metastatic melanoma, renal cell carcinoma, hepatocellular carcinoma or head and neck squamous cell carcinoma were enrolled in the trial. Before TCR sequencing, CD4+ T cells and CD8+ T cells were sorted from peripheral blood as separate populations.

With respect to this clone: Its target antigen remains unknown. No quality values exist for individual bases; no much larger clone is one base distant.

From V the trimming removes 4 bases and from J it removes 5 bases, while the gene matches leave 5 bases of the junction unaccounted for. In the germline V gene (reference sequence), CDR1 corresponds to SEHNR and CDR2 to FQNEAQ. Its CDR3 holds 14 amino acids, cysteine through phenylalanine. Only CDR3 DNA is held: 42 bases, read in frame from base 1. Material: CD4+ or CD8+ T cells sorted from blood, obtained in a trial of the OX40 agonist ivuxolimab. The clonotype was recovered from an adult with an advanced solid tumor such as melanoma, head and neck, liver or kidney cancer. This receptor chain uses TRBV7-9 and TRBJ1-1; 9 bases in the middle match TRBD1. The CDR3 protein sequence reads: CASSWTGEGTEAFF. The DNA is TGTGCCAGCAGCTGGACAGGGGAAGGAACTGAAGCTTTCTTT.